This is a list of T cell receptor beta chains from one sample in a study of vaccination effects on CD4 cells after COVID-19. These receptors have no identified antigens. This table comes from immunoSEQ multiplex PCR, and its TCRdb copy is limited to in-frame clones, with some not included. The data show 55,000 to 75,000 clones, approximately 70% seen once. Here the sequenced sample was CD4+ T cells from PBMCs cultured with HCoV-OC43 spike peptides, taken before COVID-19 vaccination. The receptors originated from a human donor who received a COVID-19 vaccine. CDR3s include the opening cysteine and the closing phenylalanine or tryptophan. Fields, in order: V gene, clone size, J gene, D gene, CDR3 protein, CDR3 DNA. D genes are given only for firm matches. The size of a clone is reported for some rows only, either as once, few or many, or as a class for expanded clones.

v_gene: TRBV3-1/TRBV3-2
abundance: few
j_gene: TRBJ1-1
d_gene: .
CDR3aa: CASSQAEMNTEAFF
CDR3nt: TGTGCCAGCAGCCAGGCAGAAATGAACACTGAAGCTTTCTTT

v_gene: TRBV19
abundance: .
j_gene: TRBJ2-2
d_gene: .
CDR3aa: CASSIGGLGGELFF
CDR3nt: TGTGCCAGTAGTATCGGGGGGCTTGGCGGGGAGCTGTTTTTT

v_gene: TRBV5-1
abundance: .
j_gene: TRBJ1-5
d_gene: TRBD1
CDR3aa: CASSLGQGEQPQHF
CDR3nt: TGCGCCAGCAGCTTGGGACAGGGTGAGCAGCCCCAGCATTTT

v_gene: TRBV7-9
abundance: few
j_gene: TRBJ1-1
d_gene: TRBD1
CDR3aa: CASSSGGVKNTEAFF
CDR3nt: TGTGCCAGCAGCTCAGGGGGCGTAAAGAACACTGAAGCTTTCTTT

v_gene: TRBV18
abundance: .
j_gene: TRBJ2-5
d_gene: .
CDR3aa: CASSPPGTGGWYQETQYF
CDR3nt: TGTGCCAGCTCACCACCGGGGACCGGGGGATGGTACCAAGAGACCCAGTACTTC

v_gene: TRBV7-3
abundance: .
j_gene: TRBJ1-6
d_gene: .
CDR3aa: CASSLAPGGNSPLHF
CDR3nt: TGTGCCAGCAGCTTGGCCCCGGGAGGCAATTCACCCCTCCACTTT

v_gene: TRBV18
abundance: .
j_gene: TRBJ1-3
d_gene: .
CDR3aa: CASSPPDRYSGNTIYF
CDR3nt: TGTGCCAGCTCACCGCCAGACCGATACTCTGGAAACACCATATATTTT

v_gene: TRBV5-1
abundance: .
j_gene: TRBJ1-2
d_gene: .
CDR3aa: CASSFSTVGDYGYTF
CDR3nt: TGCGCCAGCAGCTTTTCCACGGTGGGGGACTATGGCTACACCTTC

v_gene: TRBV10-2
abundance: .
j_gene: TRBJ2-1
d_gene: TRBD2
CDR3aa: CASSEHAGGPYNEQFF
CDR3nt: TGCGCCAGCAGTGAGCACGCGGGGGGGCCATACAATGAGCAGTTCTTC

v_gene: TRBV12-5
abundance: .
j_gene: TRBJ1-1
d_gene: .
CDR3aa: CASGFRQDPLMNTEAFF
CDR3nt: TGTGCTAGTGGTTTCAGGCAGGATCCCCTCATGAACACTGAAGCTTTCTTT

v_gene: TRBV6-2/TRBV6-3
abundance: .
j_gene: TRBJ1-6
d_gene: TRBD1
CDR3aa: CASSRWDSPYNSPLHF
CDR3nt: TGTGCCAGCAGCAGATGGGACAGCCCCTATAATTCACCCCTCCACTTT

v_gene: TRBV30
abundance: .
j_gene: TRBJ1-2
d_gene: TRBD1
CDR3aa: CAWRPDREYHGYTF
CDR3nt: TGTGCCTGGCGCCCGGACAGGGAGTACCATGGCTACACCTTC

v_gene: TRBV6-2/TRBV6-3
abundance: .
j_gene: TRBJ2-3
d_gene: .
CDR3aa: CASSYGQGGDTQYF
CDR3nt: TGTGCCAGCAGTTACGGGCAGGGCGGGGATACGCAGTATTTT

v_gene: TRBV27
abundance: few
j_gene: TRBJ1-5
d_gene: .
CDR3aa: CASSFISPPGNQPQHF
CDR3nt: TGTGCCAGCAGTTTTATCTCCCCCCCCGGCAATCAGCCCCAGCATTTT

v_gene: TRBV7-9
abundance: .
j_gene: TRBJ1-2
d_gene: TRBD1
CDR3aa: CASTRRTGNSDGYTF
CDR3nt: TGTGCCAGCACCAGAAGGACAGGAAATAGTGATGGCTACACCTTC

v_gene: TRBV6-5
abundance: .
j_gene: TRBJ1-1
d_gene: .
CDR3aa: CASSYSRTDLSEAFF
CDR3nt: TGTGCCAGCAGTTACTCAAGGACAGACTTGTCTGAAGCTTTCTTT

v_gene: TRBV5-8
abundance: .
j_gene: TRBJ2-3
d_gene: TRBD2
CDR3aa: CASPRGLAGGQGTDTQYF
CDR3nt: TGTGCCAGCCCACGGGGACTAGCGGGGGGGCAGGGCACAGATACGCAGTATTTT

v_gene: TRBV12-5
abundance: .
j_gene: TRBJ2-1
d_gene: .
CDR3aa: CASGPTTLSSSYNEQFF
CDR3nt: TGTGCTAGTGGTCCCACAACACTATCGAGCTCCTACAATGAGCAGTTCTTC

v_gene: TRBV25-1
abundance: .
j_gene: TRBJ1-2
d_gene: .
CDR3aa: CASKRYYGYTF
CDR3nt: TGTGCCAGCAAGAGGTATTATGGCTACACCTTC

v_gene: TRBV5-6
abundance: .
j_gene: TRBJ2-2
d_gene: TRBD1
CDR3aa: CASSPRWTGVTGELFF
CDR3nt: TGTGCCAGCAGCCCGAGGTGGACAGGGGTCACCGGGGAGCTGTTTTTT

v_gene: TRBV2
abundance: .
j_gene: TRBJ1-4
d_gene: .
CDR3aa: CASSPHKATNEKLFF
CDR3nt: TGTGCCAGCAGCCCCCACAAAGCAACTAATGAAAAACTGTTTTTT

v_gene: TRBV6-6
abundance: once
j_gene: TRBJ2-1
d_gene: TRBD2
CDR3aa: CASRHSGNHNEQFF
CDR3nt: TGTGCCAGCAGACATAGCGGGAACCACAATGAGCAGTTCTTC

v_gene: TRBV14
abundance: .
j_gene: TRBJ1-6
d_gene: TRBD1
CDR3aa: CASSHFDRGLFSPLHF
CDR3nt: TGTGCCAGCAGCCACTTCGACAGGGGTTTGTTCTCACCCCTCCACTTT

v_gene: TRBV5-1
abundance: .
j_gene: TRBJ2-3
d_gene: .
CDR3aa: CASSLDGRGTDTQYF
CDR3nt: TGCGCCAGCAGCTTGGATGGCAGGGGCACAGATACGCAGTATTTT

v_gene: TRBV6-2/TRBV6-3
abundance: .
j_gene: TRBJ1-6
d_gene: TRBD1
CDR3aa: CASSPRTGGLDSPLHF
CDR3nt: TGTGCCAGCAGCCCTAGGACAGGGGGCCTGGATTCACCCCTCCACTTT

v_gene: TRBV10-3
abundance: once
j_gene: TRBJ1-3
d_gene: .
CDR3aa: CAIKPHSGNTIYF
CDR3nt: TGTGCCATCAAGCCTCACTCTGGAAACACCATATATTTT

v_gene: TRBV6-6
abundance: .
j_gene: TRBJ1-5
d_gene: TRBD1
CDR3aa: CASSPRTGGNQPQHF
CDR3nt: TGTGCCAGCAGTCCCAGGACAGGGGGAAATCAGCCCCAGCATTTT

v_gene: TRBV2
abundance: few
j_gene: TRBJ1-1
d_gene: .
CDR3aa: CASSPRGFSTEAFF
CDR3nt: TGTGCCAGCAGCCCGAGGGGTTTTTCAACTGAAGCTTTCTTT

v_gene: TRBV18
abundance: .
j_gene: TRBJ1-3
d_gene: .
CDR3aa: CASSPDVSGNTIYF
CDR3nt: TGTGCCAGCTCACCGGACGTCTCTGGAAACACCATATATTTT

v_gene: TRBV18
abundance: .
j_gene: TRBJ2-5
d_gene: .
CDR3aa: CASSELETQYF
CDR3nt: TGTGCCAGCTCGGAATTGGAGACCCAGTACTTC

v_gene: TRBV5-4
abundance: .
j_gene: TRBJ1-2
d_gene: .
CDR3aa: CASSFRALGYTF
CDR3nt: TGTGCCAGCAGTTTTAGGGCGCTTGGCTACACCTTC

v_gene: TRBV11-3
abundance: .
j_gene: TRBJ2-3
d_gene: .
CDR3aa: CASSARGPGSTDTQYF
CDR3nt: TGTGCCAGCAGCGCCCGCGGGCCCGGTAGCACAGATACGCAGTATTTT

v_gene: TRBV9
abundance: .
j_gene: TRBJ1-1
d_gene: .
CDR3aa: CASSRIGVSSTEAFF
CDR3nt: TGTGCCAGCAGTCGGATAGGGGTTTCTAGCACTGAAGCTTTCTTT

v_gene: TRBV6-5
abundance: .
j_gene: TRBJ1-4
d_gene: .
CDR3aa: CASSLSRAATNEKLFF
CDR3nt: TGTGCCAGCAGTTTATCTAGGGCTGCAACTAATGAAAAACTGTTTTTT

v_gene: TRBV6-6
abundance: .
j_gene: TRBJ2-1
d_gene: .
CDR3aa: CASSYSGNLVSSEQFF
CDR3nt: TGTGCCAGCAGTTACTCCGGGAACCTGGTTAGTTCTGAGCAGTTCTTC

v_gene: TRBV19
abundance: .
j_gene: TRBJ1-5
d_gene: .
CDR3aa: CASSMWTAVLGNQPQHF
CDR3nt: TGTGCCAGTAGTATGTGGACAGCCGTCCTTGGCAATCAGCCCCAGCATTTT

v_gene: TRBV14
abundance: .
j_gene: TRBJ1-5
d_gene: TRBD1
CDR3aa: CATLTGVGQPQHF
CDR3nt: TGTGCCACCTTGACAGGGGTGGGTCAGCCCCAGCATTTT

v_gene: TRBV5-1
abundance: .
j_gene: TRBJ1-6
d_gene: .
CDR3aa: CASSFSYNSPLHF
CDR3nt: TGCGCCAGCAGCTTCTCCTATAATTCACCCCTCCACTTT

v_gene: TRBV18
abundance: once
j_gene: TRBJ1-5
d_gene: TRBD1
CDR3aa: CASSRASGQATQHF
CDR3nt: TGTGCCAGCTCACGGGCCTCGGGACAGGCCACCCAGCATTTT

v_gene: TRBV3-1/TRBV3-2
abundance: few
j_gene: TRBJ1-2
d_gene: .
CDR3aa: CASSVGINHGYTF
CDR3nt: TGTGCCAGCAGCGTCGGGATAAACCATGGCTACACCTTC

v_gene: TRBV7-9
abundance: .
j_gene: TRBJ1-4
d_gene: .
CDR3aa: CASSSPKGRANF
CDR3nt: TGTGCCAGCAGCTCCCCGAAGGGCAGGGCAAACTTT

v_gene: TRBV24-1
abundance: few
j_gene: TRBJ1-5
d_gene: TRBD1
CDR3aa: CATSDSTGVRQPQHF
CDR3nt: TGTGCCACCAGTGATTCGACAGGGGTTAGGCAGCCCCAGCATTTT

v_gene: TRBV3-1/TRBV3-2
abundance: once
j_gene: TRBJ1-6
d_gene: TRBD1
CDR3aa: CASSPIQGGPLHF
CDR3nt: TGTGCCAGCAGCCCTATTCAGGGGGGGCCCCTCCACTTT

v_gene: TRBV7-2
abundance: .
j_gene: TRBJ1-1
d_gene: .
CDR3aa: CASSLRQEMNTEAFF
CDR3nt: TGTGCCAGCAGCCTAAGACAGGAAATGAACACTGAAGCTTTCTTT